The next 27 T cell receptor beta chains were all read from a single sample in a study of shared clonotypes between healthy human individuals. The data were produced by immunoSEQ multiplex PCR, yet TCRdb's version contains in-frame clones alone and is incomplete. The profile shows under 1,100,000 clones, 75% of them singletons. Material: memory CD4+ T cells sorted from blood. Described subset: CD45RA-negative fraction. These receptors came from a young man in good health.

This clone was counted a few times. This sequence joins TRBV30 and TRBJ1-1, with D unclear. V lost 4 bases and J lost 1, with 10 bases in between. CDR3 length: 13 amino acids. The V gene's germline CDR1 is GTSNPN and CDR2 SVGIG (reference sequence). In DNA, the CDR3 is TGTGCCTGGAAGGCTATGGGGAACACTGAAGCTTTCTTT. Encoded protein: CAWKAMGNTEAFF.

This chain joins TRBV30 and TRBJ2-2, with D perhaps assigned TRBD1 or TRBD2 (5 bases each). Germline V gene sequence: CDR1 GTSNPN, CDR2 SVGIG (reference sequence). Trimming removed 1 base from V and 6 bases from J, with 15 bases in between. CDR3 length equals 15 residues. CDR3 nucleotides: TGTGCCTGGAGTGAACCGGGGCGGCCCTCCGGGGAGCTGTTTTTT. Its translation is CAWSEPGRPSGELFF.

Turning to this clone: Other nucleotide sequences from this sample produce the same CDR3. The chain couples TRBV2 to TRBJ2-6; D gene unclear. Germline V gene sequence: CDR1 SNHLY, CDR2 FYNNEI. The CDR3 is 13 residues long. With 8 bases removed from V and 0 bases from J, the gap between germline ends came to 5 bases. In DNA, the CDR3 is TGTGCCAGCTCCGGCTCTGGGGCCAACGTCCTGACTTTC. Amino acids: CASSGSGANVLTF.

Here the CDR3 DNA reads TGTGCCAGCAGTTCAACCGCGAGCGCTAGCACAGATACGCAGTATTTT. The encoded protein is CASSSTASASTDTQYF. V gene TRBV7-2 combines with J gene TRBJ2-3, with D unresolved. There are 16 residues in the CDR3. V lost 6 bases and J 0 bases, leaving 16 bases between the germline ends. Germline values: CDR1 SGHTA, CDR2 FQGNSA.

In regard to this clone: The CDR3 does not end in the conserved phenylalanine or tryptophan, so this is likely a read error. The chain has TRBV30 and TRBJ1-6, with 9 bases identical to TRBD1. The length of the CDR3 is 14 residues. V shed 3 bases, J shed 10 bases, and the junction held 7 bases outside the gene matches. Germline CDR1 and CDR2: GTSNPN and SVGIG (reference sequence). The CDR3 DNA sequence: TGTGCCTGGAGGGGGACAGGGATCGTCTCACCCCTCCACCTT. Amino acid sequence: CAWRGTGIVSPLHL.

The genes are TRBV5-5 and TRBJ2-5; D perhaps matches TRBD2 (5 bases). V lost 2 bases, J lost 0 bases, and 8 bases lay in between. The CDR3 covers 14 residues. The germline V gene encodes CDR1 SGHKS and CDR2 YYEKEE (reference sequence). In DNA form, the CDR3 reads TGTGCCAGCAGCTTTCCCGGGAACCAAGAGACCCAGTACTTC. This sequence encodes CASSFPGNQETQYF.

This clone is a singleton in its sample. The chain has TRBV30 and TRBJ1-1; D gene unclear. Looked up from germline, CDR1 is GTSNPN and CDR2 is SVGIG (reference sequence). CDR3 length: 13 amino acids. V lost 5 bases, J lost 5 bases, and 15 bases lay in between. CDR3 region: CAWSLTPGTEAFF. The CDR3 DNA sequence: TGTGCCTGGTCACTGACACCGGGGACTGAAGCTTTCTTT.

V and J are TRBV5-1 and TRBJ2-7, with D possibly TRBD1 on 5 matching bases. Germline V gene lookup returns CDR1 SGHRS and CDR2 YFSETQ. The CDR3 runs to 15 residues. V lost 0 bases and J 4 bases, leaving 14 bases between the germline ends. CDR3 protein: CASSLGGSTDYEQYF. CDR3 nucleotides: TGCGCCAGCAGCTTGGGGGGCTCGACAGATTACGAGCAGTACTTC.

The chain links TRBV2 to TRBJ2-5, with D possibly being TRBD1 (6 bases). The CDR3 is 13 amino acids. The V end was cut by 6 bases, the J end by 4 bases, with 12 bases between. The germline CDR1 and CDR2 sequences are SNHLY and FYNNEI. CDR3 nucleotides: TGTGCCAGCAGACAGGGAACGGGAGAGACCCAGTACTTC. Protein sequence: CASRQGTGETQYF.

The chain uses TRBV11-2 and TRBJ2-3; 11 bases align to TRBD2. The CDR3 contains 14 residues. The trim removed 5 bases at V and 4 bases at J, leaving 2 bases unmatched. In germline, CDR1 is SGHAT, CDR2 FQNNGV. As DNA, the CDR3 is TGTGCCAGCAGCCCGGGACTAGCGGCAGATACGCAGTATTTT. Its translation is CASSPGLAADTQYF.

J is TRBJ2-2 and V is TRBV7-9, with D possibly called TRBD1 or TRBD2 (9 bases each). CDR3 size: 16 residues. Germline values: CDR1 SEHNR, CDR2 FQNEAQ (reference sequence). Trimming removed 6 bases at V and 4 bases at J, with 18 bases between. This CDR3 is CASSLAGQGSTGELFF. CDR3 coding DNA: TGTGCCAGCAGTCTAGCGGGACAGGGATCCACCGGGGAGCTGTTTTTT.

J is TRBJ2-2 and V is TRBV5-1, with no clear D. Trimming took 4 bases from V and 7 from J, leaving 8 bases between them. The germline CDR1 and CDR2 sequences are SGHRS and YFSETQ. The CDR3 is 12 amino acids. The chain's CDR3 is CASSPPNGELFF. As DNA, the CDR3 is TGCGCCAGCAGCCCCCCTAACGGGGAGCTGTTTTTT. Using reference TRBV5-1 and TRBJ2-2 for the parts outside the CDR3, the full variable domain is KAGVTQTPRYLIKTRGQQVTLSCSPISGHRSVSWYQQTPGQGLQFLFEYFSETQRNKGNFPGRFSGRQFSNSRSEMNVSTLELGDSALYLCASSPPNGELFFGEGSRLTVL.

In DNA form, the CDR3 reads TGTGCCTGGATACGAGGCGGGACAGATACGCAGTATTTT. Its protein product is CAWIRGGTDTQYF. V gene TRBV30 combines with J gene TRBJ2-3, with D perhaps TRBD2 (5 bases). With 4 bases removed from V and 3 bases from J, the gap between germline ends came to 11 bases. Germline V gives CDR1 GTSNPN, CDR2 SVGIG (reference sequence). The length of the CDR3 is 13 residues. Full variable domain (missing parts from reference TRBV30 and TRBJ2-3): SQTIHQWPATLVQPVGSPLSLECTVEGTSNPNLYWYRQAAGRGLQLLFYSVGIGQISSEVPQNLSASRPQDRQFILSSKKLLLSDSGFYLCAWIRGGTDTQYFGPGTRLTVL.

The V and J genes are TRBV28 and TRBJ2-7, with no clear D. CDR1 and CDR2 (germline): MDHEN, SYDVKM. The length of the CDR3 is 17 residues. Trimming shortened V by 7 bases and J by 2 bases, and 24 bases separated the two germline ends. Written as DNA, the CDR3 is TGTGCCAGCAACACCGATGGGGATGTCTTCCGTGCCTACGAGCAGTACTTC. Encoded protein: CASNTDGDVFRAYEQYF.

The gene calls are TRBV9 and TRBJ2-1; D might be TRBD2 (5 bases). Looked up from germline, CDR1 is SGDLS and CDR2 is YYNGEE. CDR3 length: 15 residues. V lost 0 bases and J lost 1, with 8 bases in between. The CDR3 bases are TGTGCCAGCAGCGTAGAGAGACTATCCTACAATGAGCAGTTCTTC. Amino acids: CASSVERLSYNEQFF.

The rearrangement uses TRBV2 and TRBJ2-7; no clear D. V was pared by 4 bases and J by 3 bases, with 7 bases between. Germline V gives CDR1 SNHLY, CDR2 FYNNEI. This CDR3 is 12 amino acids long. The CDR3 region is CASSVGSYEQYF. CDR3 nucleotide sequence: TGTGCCAGCAGTGTAGGCAGCTACGAGCAGTACTTC. Using reference TRBV2 and TRBJ2-7 for the parts outside the CDR3, the full variable domain is EPEVTQTPSHQVTQMGQEVILRCVPISNHLYFYWYRQILGQKVEFLVSFYNNEISEKSEIFDDQFSVERPDGSNFTLKIRSTKLEDSAMYFCASSVGSYEQYFGPGTRLTVT.

V gene TRBV18 combines with J gene TRBJ2-7, with 10 bases that match TRBD1. The CDR3 is 15 residues long. Unmatched junction bases numbered 8, after V lost 6 bases and J lost 3 bases. Germline V gene lookup returns CDR1 KGHSH and CDR2 LQKENI. The DNA for the CDR3 is TGTGCCAGCTCGCCTACGGGACAGGGGTACTACGAGCAGTACTTC. It encodes CASSPTGQGYYEQYF.

The chain recombines TRBV13 with TRBJ2-7; D gene uncertain. CDR3 length: 14 residues. CDR1 is PRHDT and CDR2 is FYEKMQ in the germline V gene (reference sequence). V lost 0 bases and J 1 base, leaving 7 bases between the germline ends. In nucleotides, the CDR3 is TGTGCCAGCAGCTTAGGTTCGGAGTCCTACGAGCAGTACTTC. This gives the protein CASSLGSESYEQYF.

About this clone itself: This may stem from a read error, because a much larger clone lies one nucleotide away. This sample includes further DNA sequences coding for the same CDR3. V is TRBV5-4 and J is TRBJ2-5; 7 bases match TRBD1. Germline V CDR1 and CDR2: SGHNT, YYREEE (reference sequence). This CDR3 spans 13 amino acids. V shed 5 bases and J 1 base; nucleotides not matched to a gene: 2. CDR3 region: CASSRDSQETQYF. CDR3 nucleotide sequence: TGTGCCAGCAGTCGGGACAGCCAAGAGACCCAGTACTTC.

The gene calls are TRBV7-9 and TRBJ2-3; a possible D gene is TRBD1 (6 bases). The CDR3 is made up of 18 amino acids. Germline CDR1 reads SEHNR; CDR2 reads FQNEAQ (reference sequence). Trimming pared 5 bases from V and 0 bases from J, leaving 21 bases between. This CDR3 is CASSARGRTVSSTDTQYF. In nucleotides, the CDR3 is TGTGCCAGCAGCGCTAGGGGCAGGACAGTCTCTAGCACAGATACGCAGTATTTT.

This chain joins TRBV6-1 and TRBJ2-1; D is uncertain. The CDR3 has 16 residues. V shed 2 bases and J shed 0 bases, with 11 bases lying between them. Germline CDR1 MNHNS, CDR2 SASEGT. The CDR3 protein is CASSERRISSYNEQFF. The CDR3 coding sequence is TGTGCCAGCAGTGAAAGGCGGATCAGCTCCTACAATGAGCAGTTCTTC.

The chain has TRBV5-1 and TRBJ2-5, with D perhaps matching TRBD1 (5 bases). Trimming cost V 4 bases and J 2 bases, with 18 bases left between them. The germline gives CDR1 SGHRS, CDR2 YFSETQ. This CDR3 is 16 amino acids long. CDR3 DNA sequence: TGCGCCAGCAGCCCGGGTTGGGTGGGGCTGCAAGAGACCCAGTACTTC. Translating gives CASSPGWVGLQETQYF.

The rearrangement links TRBV27 to TRBJ2-3; D is unclear. Trimming cost V 2 bases and J 2 bases, with 11 bases left between them. CDR3 length equals 15 residues. From germline, CDR1 is MNHEY and CDR2 SMNVEV (reference sequence). The CDR3 is CASSLETPSTDTQYF. DNA of the CDR3: TGTGCCAGCAGTTTAGAGACCCCCTCCACAGATACGCAGTATTTT.

The V call is TRBV5-1, the J call TRBJ2-5, with D perhaps TRBD1 (5 bases). V was pared by 3 bases and J by 5 bases, with 14 bases between. Germline V gives CDR1 SGHRS, CDR2 YFSETQ. The CDR3 extends over 14 amino acids. The CDR3 bases are TGCGCCAGCAGCTATCAGGGCTCGGTCGAGACCCAGTACTTC. Translating gives CASSYQGSVETQYF.

J is TRBJ1-4 and V is TRBV10-3; D call uncertain. The V end was cut by 0 bases, the J end by 6 bases, with 2 bases between. Per the germline V gene, CDR1 is ENHRY and CDR2 is SYGVKD. The CDR3 runs 12 residues. The CDR3 here is CAISESYEKLFF. DNA for the CDR3: TGTGCCATCAGTGAGTCGTATGAAAAACTGTTTTTT.

This chain uses TRBV6-1 with TRBJ2-1; perhaps TRBD2 as D (6 bases). The germline V gene has CDR1 MNHNS and CDR2 SASEGT. This CDR3 spans 17 amino acids. V lost 2 bases to trimming and J lost 0 bases, with 14 bases between them. CDR3 nucleotide sequence: TGTGCCAGCAGTGAATCCGGGGGTACGGGCTCCTACAATGAGCAGTTCTTC. It encodes CASSESGGTGSYNEQFF.

The chain employs TRBV28 and TRBJ1-1, with a weak D call TRBD1 (5 bases). Germline CDR1 and CDR2: MDHEN and SYDVKM. Trimming took 4 bases from V and 6 from J, leaving 12 bases between them. The CDR3 sequence is 13 residues long. Here the CDR3 DNA reads TGTGCCAGCAGTTGGACGGGGCTCTCTGAAGCTTTCTTT. Its translation is CASSWTGLSEAFF.